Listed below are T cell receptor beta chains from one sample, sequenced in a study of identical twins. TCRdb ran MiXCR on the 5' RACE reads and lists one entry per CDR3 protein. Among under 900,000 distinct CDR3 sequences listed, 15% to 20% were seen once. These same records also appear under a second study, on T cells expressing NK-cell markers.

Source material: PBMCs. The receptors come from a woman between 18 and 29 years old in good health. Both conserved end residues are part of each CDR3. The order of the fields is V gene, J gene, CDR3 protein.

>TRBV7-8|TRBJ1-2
CASSSFPQLSNYGYTF
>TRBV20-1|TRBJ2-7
CSAREPRTGYEQYF
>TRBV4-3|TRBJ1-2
CASSQDPGMRKGYTF
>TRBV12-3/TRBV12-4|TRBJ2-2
CASSPMGLNTGELFF
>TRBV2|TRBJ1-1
CASSGDRETEAFF
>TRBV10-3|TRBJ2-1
CAIRGKGTPSSYNEQFF
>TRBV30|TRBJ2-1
CAWSVLGSSYNEQFF
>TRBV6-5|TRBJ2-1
CASSSIRGGAGDEQFF
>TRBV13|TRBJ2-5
CASSSPGTYQETQYF
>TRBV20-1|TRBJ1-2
CSAHPSGIDSGYTF
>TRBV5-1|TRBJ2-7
CASSRQSNGRWGISYEQYF
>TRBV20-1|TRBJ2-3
CSAERAGGGSDTQYF
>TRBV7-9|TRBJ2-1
CASSLEGTEPYNEQFF
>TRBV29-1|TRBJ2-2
CSVTGWLPNTGELFF